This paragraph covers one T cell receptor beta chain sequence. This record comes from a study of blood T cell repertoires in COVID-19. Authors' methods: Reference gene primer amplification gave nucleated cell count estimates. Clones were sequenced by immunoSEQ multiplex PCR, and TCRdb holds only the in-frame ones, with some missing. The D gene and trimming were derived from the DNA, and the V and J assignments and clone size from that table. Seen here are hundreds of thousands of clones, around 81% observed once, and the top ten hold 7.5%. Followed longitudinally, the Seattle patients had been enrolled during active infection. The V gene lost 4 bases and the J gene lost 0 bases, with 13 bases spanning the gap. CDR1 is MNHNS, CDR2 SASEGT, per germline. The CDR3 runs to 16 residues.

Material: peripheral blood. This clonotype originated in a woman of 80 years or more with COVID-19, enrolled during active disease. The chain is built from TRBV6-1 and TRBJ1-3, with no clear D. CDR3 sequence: CASSGYLLDSGNTIYF. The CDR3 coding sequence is TGTGCCAGCAGTGGGTATCTGTTAGACTCTGGAAACACCATATATTTT.